Listed below are T cell receptor beta chains from one sample, sequenced in a study of CXCR3-negative and CXCR3-positive naive CD8 T cells. Using the 5' RACE reads, TCRdb records one entry per CDR3 protein without DNA. The sample holds tens of thousands of distinct CDR3 sequences. The sequenced sample was memory CD8+ T cells from blood. The receptors come from a human donor in good health. Some clones in this sample may be carry-over from other donors' samples. CDR3s include the opening cysteine and the closing phenylalanine or tryptophan. Not all rows give a size; the values are once, few, many and, for expanded clones, a class.

>TRBV29-1|TRBJ2-3|.
CSVEDLGGRRTDTQYF
>TRBV29-1|TRBJ1-5|.
CSGSGGSDQPQHF
>TRBV7-6|TRBJ2-1|.
CASSLVGGAYNEQFF
>TRBV9|TRBJ2-5|.
CASGDNSGVYQETQYF
>TRBV7-3|TRBJ2-7|.
CASSPGGEVPYEQYF
>TRBV29-1|TRBJ2-5|.
CSVDEGILETQYF
>TRBV27|TRBJ2-7|.
CASSLSPISYEQYF
>TRBV4-1|TRBJ2-7|.
CASSQDWLQSEQYF
>TRBV15|TRBJ2-7|medium-sized
CATSSEGGTPYEQYF
>TRBV27|TRBJ1-2|.
CASSQGTGTYGYTF
>TRBV7-2|TRBJ1-1|.
CASSLVWGNTEAFF
>TRBV4-3|TRBJ1-4|.
CASSPTADRGAEKLFF
>TRBV5-4|TRBJ2-5|.
CASSLLDRDAQETQYF
>TRBV5-1|TRBJ1-6|.
CASSLGKGQGIENSPLHF
>TRBV7-3|TRBJ1-1|.
CASSLGGGAEEAFF
>TRBV28|TRBJ2-2|.
CASTQPGSGELFF
>TRBV7-6|TRBJ2-3|.
CASSAALTDTQYF